A selection of T cell receptor beta chains follows, all from one sample in a study of blood T cell repertoires in COVID-19. TCRdb's table, derived via immunoSEQ multiplex PCR, lists solely in-frame clones and lacks some. Among approximately 150,000 clones listed, approximately 90% were seen once. The specimen was peripheral blood. Receptors originate from a woman in her forties or fifties with active or convalescent COVID-19. Both conserved end residues are part of each CDR3. Fields, in order: V gene, clone size, D gene, J gene, CDR3 protein, CDR3 DNA. D genes are given only for firm matches. Rows may omit the clone size; those that give it use once, few, many or a size class.

TRBV6-5	NA	TRBD1	TRBJ1-6	CASRSGTDNSPLHF	TGTGCCAGCAGGTCCGGGACAGATAATTCACCCCTCCACTTT
TRBV6-5	NA	NA	TRBJ2-5	CASSQPQGIQYF	TGTGCCAGCAGCCAGCCACAGGGAATCCAGTACTTC
TRBV5-1	NA	NA	TRBJ1-6	CASSLGHSLNSPLHF	TGCGCCAGCAGCTTGGGGCATTCCCTGAATTCACCCCTCCACTTT
TRBV5-1	NA	NA	TRBJ1-2	CASSLETQIYGYTF	TGCGCCAGCAGCTTGGAGACACAAATTTATGGCTACACCTTC
TRBV7-9	NA	TRBD1	TRBJ1-1	CASSSSGGGGTEAFF	TGTGCCAGCAGCTCCTCAGGGGGCGGGGGCACTGAAGCTTTCTTT
TRBV7-8	NA	TRBD2	TRBJ2-3	CASSFGLGTDTQYF	TGTGCCAGCAGCTTTGGACTAGGCACAGATACGCAGTATTTT
TRBV28	NA	TRBD1	TRBJ2-7	CASRRLGQGLYEQYF	TGTGCCAGCAGACGATTGGGACAGGGTCTTTACGAGCAGTACTTC
TRBV7-3	NA	TRBD2	TRBJ2-3	CASSLTGGRAASDTQYF	TGTGCCAGCAGCTTAACCGGCGGGAGGGCGGCGTCAGATACGCAGTATTTT
TRBV10-3	NA	TRBD1	TRBJ2-1	CAITGGSYNEQFF	TGTGCCATCACAGGGGGCAGCTACAATGAGCAGTTCTTC
TRBV5-1	NA	TRBD1	TRBJ1-1	CASSLRQGGWNTEAFF	TGCGCCAGCAGTCTGAGACAGGGGGGGTGGAACACTGAAGCTTTCTTT
TRBV5-1	few	TRBD1	TRBJ1-1	CASRGQGDKAEAFF	TGCGCCAGCAGAGGACAGGGGGATAAGGCTGAAGCTTTCTTT
TRBV29-1	NA	NA	TRBJ2-5	CSVAGNQETQYF	TGCAGCGTTGCAGGGAACCAAGAGACCCAGTACTTC
TRBV4-2	NA	NA	TRBJ2-1	CASSQEQSAGEQFF	TGTGCCAGCAGCCAAGAACAATCCGCAGGTGAGCAGTTCTTC
TRBV18	NA	NA	TRBJ2-7	CASSPSSGLSYEQYF	TGTGCCAGCTCACCCTCCTCAGGGTTATCCTACGAGCAGTACTTC
TRBV25-1	once	NA	TRBJ2-7	CASSDYRDHEQYF	TGTGCCAGCAGTGATTACAGGGACCACGAGCAGTACTTC
TRBV6-4	NA	NA	TRBJ1-1	CASSWDKNTEAFF	TGTGCCAGCAGTTGGGACAAGAACACTGAAGCTTTCTTT
TRBV3-1/TRBV3-2	NA	TRBD1	TRBJ1-5	CASSQGQGSNQPQHF	TGTGCCAGCAGCCAAGGACAGGGGAGCAATCAGCCCCAGCATTTT
TRBV19	NA	TRBD1	TRBJ1-6	CASRIGTDNSPLHF	TGTGCCAGTAGGATCGGGACAGATAATTCACCCCTCCACTTT
TRBV4-2	NA	NA	TRBJ1-4	CASSQEAKGGNEKLFF	TGTGCCAGCAGCCAAGAAGCGAAGGGGGGGAATGAAAAACTGTTTTTT
TRBV7-7	NA	NA	TRBJ1-1	CASSLKQNTEAFF	TGTGCTAGCAGCTTAAAACAGAACACTGAAGCTTTCTTT
TRBV19	NA	TRBD2	TRBJ2-7	CASSNQPQLAGIKREQYF	TGTGCCAGTAGTAACCAGCCCCAACTAGCGGGGATTAAAAGGGAGCAGTACTTC
TRBV6-6	NA	TRBD1	TRBJ1-4	CASSSGGEKLFF	TGTGCCAGCAGTTCAGGGGGGGAAAAACTGTTTTTT
TRBV6-5	NA	NA	TRBJ2-7	CASSSLGVPYEQYF	TGTGCCAGCAGTTCGCTCGGGGTTCCCTACGAGCAGTACTTC
TRBV4-2	NA	NA	TRBJ1-1	CASSPQGLLATHTEAFF	TGTGCCAGCAGCCCCCAGGGGTTGTTGGCAACTCACACTGAAGCTTTCTTT
TRBV30	NA	NA	TRBJ2-7	CAWSLGQKYEQYF	TGTGCCTGGAGTCTAGGACAGAAGTACGAGCAGTACTTC
TRBV9	NA	TRBD2	TRBJ2-1	CASSVGGLADNEQFF	TGTGCCAGCAGCGTAGGAGGGCTAGCGGACAATGAGCAGTTCTTC
TRBV27	once	TRBD1	TRBJ1-2	CASTPTRGLGGYTF	TGTGCCAGCACCCCCACCAGGGGGCTCGGTGGCTACACCTTC
TRBV30	NA	NA	TRBJ2-1	CAWSATSPESQFF	TGTGCCTGGAGTGCGACTAGTCCTGAGTCCCAGTTCTTC
TRBV30	few	NA	TRBJ1-2	CAWGRRGSGYTF	TGTGCCTGGGGGAGGAGGGGCTCTGGCTACACCTTC
TRBV6-5	NA	TRBD1	TRBJ1-2	CASSSGQGNYGYTF	TGTGCCAGCAGCTCCGGACAGGGCAACTATGGCTACACCTTC
TRBV28	NA	NA	TRBJ2-7	CASSYSSYEQYF	TGTGCCAGCAGTTACAGCTCCTACGAGCAGTACTTC
TRBV19	once	NA	TRBJ1-1	CASSPKNTEAFF	TGTGCCAGTAGTCCCAAGAACACTGAAGCTTTCTTT
TRBV5-4	NA	NA	TRBJ1-1	CASSPPGRVNTEAFF	TGTGCCAGCAGCCCCCCGGGCAGGGTAAACACTGAAGCTTTCTTT
TRBV6-5	NA	TRBD1	TRBJ1-1	CASRPTRDSEAFF	TGTGCCAGCAGGCCAACAAGGGACAGTGAAGCTTTCTTT
TRBV9	NA	TRBD2	TRBJ2-1	CASSVGLAVPYNEQFF	TGTGCCAGCAGCGTAGGGCTAGCGGTGCCCTACAATGAGCAGTTCTTC
TRBV27	NA	TRBD1	TRBJ1-5	CASSSLTGVIDQPQHF	TGTGCCAGCAGCTCGTTGACAGGGGTGATCGATCAGCCCCAGCATTTT
TRBV7-2	NA	TRBD2	TRBJ2-5	CASSRGLGGETQYF	TGTGCCAGCAGTCGGGGACTAGGCGGGGAGACCCAGTACTTC
TRBV5-5	NA	TRBD1	TRBJ2-2	CASSLVRTGLTGELFF	TGTGCCAGCAGCCTTGTAAGGACAGGCCTCACCGGGGAGCTGTTTTTT
TRBV6-1	NA	NA	TRBJ2-6	CASSGVWGSSNSGANVLTF	TGTGCCAGCAGTGGAGTGTGGGGCAGCTCCAACTCTGGGGCCAACGTCCTGACTTTC
TRBV7-6	NA	NA	TRBJ1-6	CASSLEPLRGGRVGSPLHF	TGTGCCAGCAGCTTAGAGCCACTAAGGGGGGGGCGCGTGGGTTCACCCCTCCACTTT
TRBV5-5	NA	NA	TRBJ2-5	CASSLAVQETQYF	TGTGCCAGCAGCTTGGCAGTCCAAGAGACCCAGTACTTC
TRBV19	NA	NA	TRBJ2-5	CASSIYSDSQETQYF	TGTGCCAGTAGTATTTATTCGGACAGCCAAGAGACCCAGTACTTC
TRBV13	NA	TRBD2	TRBJ2-1	CASSSQTKAGVPGEQFF	TGTGCCAGCAGCTCACAAACTAAAGCGGGGGTCCCAGGTGAGCAGTTCTTC
TRBV28	NA	TRBD2	TRBJ2-3	CASSDGTTRENTDTQYF	TGTGCCAGCAGCGATGGGACTACTCGTGAAAACACAGATACGCAGTATTTT
TRBV6-6	NA	NA	TRBJ1-2	CASRITQGGVYGYTF	TGTGCCAGCAGGATCACACAGGGCGGTGTCTATGGCTACACCTTC
TRBV15	NA	TRBD1	TRBJ2-2	CATSRGQTGELFF	TGTGCCACCAGCAGGGGACAGACCGGGGAGCTGTTTTTT
TRBV2	NA	NA	TRBJ1-1	CASRGARNRVSEAFF	TGTGCCAGCAGGGGAGCCAGGAACCGGGTTTCTGAAGCTTTCTTT
TRBV7-2	NA	TRBD2	TRBJ2-7	CASSLGLAGSTEQYF	TGTGCCAGCAGCTTAGGGCTAGCGGGGTCAACTGAGCAGTACTTC
TRBV5-1	NA	NA	TRBJ2-7	CASSFYTGSSYEQYF	TGCGCCAGCAGTTTTTATACAGGGAGCTCCTACGAGCAGTACTTC
TRBV4-1	NA	TRBD2	TRBJ2-1	CASSQAPLAGVDEQFF	TGCGCCAGCAGCCAAGCCCCACTAGCGGGAGTCGATGAGCAGTTCTTC
TRBV7-9	NA	NA	TRBJ2-5	CASMQGFDTQYF	TGTGCCAGCATGCAGGGCTTTGACACCCAGTACTTC
TRBV24-1	NA	TRBD2	TRBJ2-1	CATSDFGGRETYNEQFF	TGTGCCACCAGTGATTTCGGCGGGAGGGAAACCTACAATGAGCAGTTCTTC
TRBV6-5	once	TRBD2	TRBJ2-5	CASSSRLAGATETQYF	TGTGCCAGCAGTTCCCGACTAGCGGGAGCCACCGAGACCCAGTACTTC